The clone carrying this T cell receptor (beta chain) was counted once. This CDR3 is 14 amino acids long. With 4 bases clipped from V and 8 bases from J, the junction kept 4 bases outside the gene matches. Germline V lookup: CDR1 SGHTA, CDR2 FQGNSA. The data derive from a study of blood T cell repertoires in COVID-19. Measured with immunoSEQ multiplex PCR; TCRdb has only the in-frame clones, and not every one. The sample lists about 280,000 clones; more than 85% were seen once. Sequenced: PBMCs or T cells enriched from blood (not recorded which). This receptor was taken from a man aged 35-49 years who had been exposed to COVID-19. The chain recombines TRBV7-2 with TRBJ2-1; 11 bases align to TRBD1. The CDR3 bases are TGTGCCAGCAGCTGGCGGGGACAGGGGGATGAGCAGTTCTTC. Residues: CASSWRGQGDEQFF.